This T cell receptor (beta chain) was captured by sequencing in a study of human CD8 memory T cell subsets. The study's findings and limits: Stem-like memory T cells matched precursor exhausted T cells in high diversity, which effector memory cells lacked.

Comment on this clonotype: The antigen remains undetermined.

The CDR3 loop spans 14 amino acids. The germline gives CDR1 SQVTM, CDR2 ANQGSEA. Production of TCR beta libraries used UMI-labeled 5' RACE as the method. TCRdb re-called the 5' RACE reads and shows each CDR3 protein once, DNA omitted. The repertoire shows approximately 6,700 distinct CDR3 sequences; the top ten hold about 20%. The rearrangement joins TRBV29-1 to TRBJ1-2; TCRdb's D call, TRBD1, is unchecked because there is no DNA. The clonotype was recovered from a human donor in good health. Sequences were obtained from CD8+ T cells from PBMCs. This CDR3 reads CSAPETGTGDGYTF. The full variable domain, completed using reference TRBV29-1 and TRBJ1-2, is SAVISQKPSRDICQRGTSLTIQCQVDSQVTMMFWYRQQPGQSLTLIATANQGSEATYESGFVIDKFPISRPNLTFSTLTVSNMSPEDSSIYLCSAPETGTGDGYTFGSGTRLTVV.